The clone carrying this T cell receptor beta chain showed up just a few times. The antigen remains undetermined. Profiling relied on immunoSEQ multiplex PCR, and the TCRdb table lists in-frame clones only, not all of them. The table records about 110,000 clones, 85% to 90% of them present only once. The data were obtained in a study of T cell responses to AZD1222 COVID-19 vaccine. Trimming took 0 bases from V and 1 from J; bases not matched to a gene: 3. The CDR3 spans 15 residues. Germline V gene lookup returns CDR1 SQVTM and CDR2 ANQGSEA. Study-wide points: Females made up more of the donors, who were largely white British, and clonal diversity may have come out too low. Among AZD1222 vaccinees, only five to seven were seropositive at baseline. A reported finding is that nearly half of spike-specific TCRs target unmutated variant regions.

The receptor was derived from an adult who received the AZD1222 COVID-19 vaccine. The chain links TRBV29-1 to TRBJ2-3; 8 bases are a match to TRBD1. The input for sequencing was peripheral blood, taken 28 days after the second AZD1222 dose. As DNA, the CDR3 is TGCAGCGTTGAAGATTGGGGACAGGGCACAGATACGCAGTATTTT. Its translation: CSVEDWGQGTDTQYF.